This T cell receptor beta chain was sequenced for a study of cytomegalovirus exposure and HLA in healthy donors. Turning to this clone: Antigen: not known.

Study observations and caveats: There were around 160 TCR beta chains listed as cytomegalovirus-associated.

The donors formed part of the roughly 120-subject validation cohort, distinct from the roughly 700-subject first cohort. Produced via immunoSEQ multiplex PCR; TCRdb's table is partial and in-frame only. The data hold under 200,000 clones, with around 90% observed a single time. Sequenced sample: PBMCs. This clonotype was obtained from a woman aged 18-30 years in good health and CMV-seropositive.

This CDR3 is CASSPGSGETQYF. The CDR3 coding sequence is TGCGCCAGCAGCCCAGGGTCCGGAGAGACCCAGTACTTC. The rearrangement links TRBV5-1 to TRBJ2-5; tentatively, D is TRBD1 (5 bases). V was pared by 4 bases and J by 4 bases, with 11 bases between. Germline V gene data show CDR1 as SGHRS and CDR2 as YFSETQ. CDR3 length equals 13 residues.